What follows is one TCR beta chain and its context. Its antigen is not known. These data originate in a study of regulatory T cells in long-lasting Graves disease. For the study at large: Newly diagnosed Graves' patients had taken antithyroid drugs under 3 months. General observations from the study: Whereas 966 public clonotypes were shared by new patients, persistent patients shared more, at roughly 2,500.

The time point is: newly diagnosed GD, antithyroid drugs for less than 3 months. Preparation of the TCR library used RNA extracted from PBMCs. Germline V CDR1 and CDR2: SNHLY, FYNNEI. The V gene lost 7 bases and the J gene lost 0 bases, with 9 bases spanning the gap. The CDR3 runs 14 residues. Both iRepertoire HTBI primers and Arm-PCR of CDR3 regions were used to build the TCR beta libraries. A single record per CDR3 protein comes from TCRdb applying MiXCR to the multiplex PCR reads. The sample holds 450,000 to 700,000 distinct CDR3 sequences; roughly 13% are singletons and the top ten take roughly a tenth. These same records also appear under a second study, on T cells in Graves' hyperthyroidism and ophthalmopathy.

This TCR was recovered from a man aged 25-45 years with Graves disease. The chain joins TRBV2 to TRBJ1-4; D is possibly TRBD1 (6 bases). This specimen was peripheral blood mononuclear cells (PBMCs), taken at new diagnosis, from a patient treated with antithyroid drugs. Here the CDR3 reads CASNRDATNEKLFF. In DNA, the CDR3 is TGTGCCAGCAACAGGGACGCAACTAATGAAAAACTGTTTTTT.